This T cell receptor beta chain originates from a study of human T cells and chemical hapten exposure. Overall study context: Small discrepancies in pooled library volume mainly accounted for the varying TCR yields per sample. Findings and caveats of the study: The number of TCRs over 1 in 1000 frequency stayed unchanged after DPC.

Germline V lookup: CDR1 MNHNY, CDR2 SVGAGI (reference sequence). The length of the CDR3 is 15 residues. Unique molecular identifiers were linked by the library to individual cDNA molecules. In the original workflow: Per sample, the median was about 95,000 TCRs, with values from 23,224 to 690,600. TCRdb reanalysed the 5' RACE reads using MiXCR and keeps one entry per CDR3 protein. TCRdb's processing, not the study's, gives the V and J calls here. The table lists tens of thousands of distinct CDR3 sequences, more than 7.5% of them singletons. About this clonotype itself: Its antigen is not identified. A much larger clone differs from this one at a single base, so this may be a read error.

It was unfractionated whole blood from which total RNA was extracted. The source of this sequence is a male donor in good health. The chain combines TRBV6-6 with TRBJ1-6, with a possible D match to TRBD1 (6 bases). The CDR3 nucleotides read TGTGCCAGCAGAACAACAGGGATCGGAGAATCACCCCTCAACTTT. As protein: CASRTTGIGESPLNF.